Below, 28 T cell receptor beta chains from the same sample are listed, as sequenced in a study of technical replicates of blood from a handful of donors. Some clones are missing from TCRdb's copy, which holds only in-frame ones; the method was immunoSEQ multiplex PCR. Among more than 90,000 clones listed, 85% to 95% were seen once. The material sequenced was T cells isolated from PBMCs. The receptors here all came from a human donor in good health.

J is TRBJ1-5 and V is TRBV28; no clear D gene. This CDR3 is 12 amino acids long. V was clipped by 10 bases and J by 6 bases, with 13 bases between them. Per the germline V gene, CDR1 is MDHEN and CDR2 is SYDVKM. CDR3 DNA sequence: TGTGCCATCGCTGCGAGGGTTCAGCCCCAGCATTTT. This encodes CAIAARVQPQHF.

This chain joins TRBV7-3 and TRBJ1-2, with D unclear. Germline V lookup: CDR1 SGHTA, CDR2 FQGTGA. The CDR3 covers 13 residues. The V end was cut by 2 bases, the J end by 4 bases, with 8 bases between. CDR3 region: CASSLPGGYGYTF. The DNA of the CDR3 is TGTGCCAGCAGCTTACCAGGTGGCTATGGCTACACCTTC.

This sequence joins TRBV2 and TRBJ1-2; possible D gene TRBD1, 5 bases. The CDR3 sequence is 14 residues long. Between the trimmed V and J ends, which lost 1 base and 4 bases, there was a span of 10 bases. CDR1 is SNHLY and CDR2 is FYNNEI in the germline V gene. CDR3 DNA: TGTGCCAGCAGTGAAGGTGGGGGGTTCTATGGCTACACCTTC. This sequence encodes CASSEGGGFYGYTF.

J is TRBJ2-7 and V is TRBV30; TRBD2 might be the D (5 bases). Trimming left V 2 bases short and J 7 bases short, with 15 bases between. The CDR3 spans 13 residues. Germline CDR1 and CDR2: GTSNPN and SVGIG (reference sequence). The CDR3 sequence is CAWSQVWGAEQYF. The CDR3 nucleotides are TGTGCCTGGAGTCAGGTCTGGGGAGCAGAGCAGTACTTC.

CDR3 in amino acids: CASSPLAGEANTGELFF. DNA for the CDR3: TGTGCCAGCAGCCCACTAGCGGGAGAGGCGAACACCGGGGAGCTGTTTTTT. The chain links TRBV7-7 to TRBJ2-2; 11 bases agree with TRBD2. V dropped 5 bases and J dropped 0; count of bases not matched to a gene: 5. The CDR3 contains 17 residues. Germline V CDR1 and CDR2: SSHAT, FNYEAQ (reference sequence). The complete variable domain, with remaining parts taken from reference TRBV7-7 and TRBJ2-2, reads GAGVSQSPRYKVTKRGQDVTLRCDPISSHATLYWYQQALGQGPEFLTYFNYEAQPDKSGLPSDRFSAERPEGSISTLTIQRTEQRDSAMYRCASSPLAGEANTGELFFGEGSRLTVL.

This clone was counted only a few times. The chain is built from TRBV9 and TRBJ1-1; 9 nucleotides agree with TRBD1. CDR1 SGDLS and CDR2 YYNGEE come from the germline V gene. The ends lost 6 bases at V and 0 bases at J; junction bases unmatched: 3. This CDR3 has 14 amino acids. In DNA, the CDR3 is TGTGCCAGCACGACAGGGGGGATGAACACTGAAGCTTTCTTT. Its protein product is CASTTGGMNTEAFF.

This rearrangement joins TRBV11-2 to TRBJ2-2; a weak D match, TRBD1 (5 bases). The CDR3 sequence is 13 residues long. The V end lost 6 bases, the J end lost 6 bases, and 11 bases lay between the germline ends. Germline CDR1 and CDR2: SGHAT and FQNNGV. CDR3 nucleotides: TGTGCCAGCAGTCGACAGAGAGCCGGGGAGCTGTTTTTT. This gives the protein CASSRQRAGELFF.

The CDR3 nucleotides read TGTGCCAGCAGCTTAGTCGACAAGCAGGGGAACACCATATATTTT. Its protein product is CASSLVDKQGNTIYF. The chain employs TRBV7-9 and TRBJ1-3; D is possibly TRBD1 (6 bases). The germline V and J ends were trimmed by 1 base and 7 bases, with 14 bases remaining between them. The germline CDR1 and CDR2 sequences are SEHNR and FQNEAQ (reference sequence). The CDR3 contains 15 residues.

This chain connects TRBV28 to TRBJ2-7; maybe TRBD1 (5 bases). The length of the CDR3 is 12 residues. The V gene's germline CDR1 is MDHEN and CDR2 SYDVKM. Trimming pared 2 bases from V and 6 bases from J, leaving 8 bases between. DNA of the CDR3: TGTGCCAGCAGTTTAGGGGCAGGCGAGCAGTACTTC. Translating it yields CASSLGAGEQYF. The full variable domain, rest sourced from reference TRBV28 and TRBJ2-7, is DVKVTQSSRYLVKRTGEKVFLECVQDMDHENMFWYRQDPGLGLRLIYFSYDVKMKEKGDIPEGYSVSREKKERFSLILESASTNQTSMYLCASSLGAGEQYFGPGTRLTVT.

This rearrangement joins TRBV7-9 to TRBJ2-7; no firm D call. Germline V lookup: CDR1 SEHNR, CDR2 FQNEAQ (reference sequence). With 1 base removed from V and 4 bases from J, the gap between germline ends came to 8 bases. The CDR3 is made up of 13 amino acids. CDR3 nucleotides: TGTGCCAGCAGCTTAGGCAGAAAGTACGAGCAGTACTTC. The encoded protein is CASSLGRKYEQYF.

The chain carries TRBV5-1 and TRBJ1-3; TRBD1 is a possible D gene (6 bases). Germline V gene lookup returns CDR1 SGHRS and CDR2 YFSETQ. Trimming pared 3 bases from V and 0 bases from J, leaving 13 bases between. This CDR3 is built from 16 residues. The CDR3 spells CASSSSGQLSGNTIYF. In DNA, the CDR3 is TGCGCCAGCAGCTCCTCGGGACAACTCTCTGGAAACACCATATATTTT. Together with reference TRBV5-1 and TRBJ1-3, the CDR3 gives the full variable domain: KAGVTQTPRYLIKTRGQQVTLSCSPISGHRSVSWYQQTPGQGLQFLFEYFSETQRNKGNFPGRFSGRQFSNSRSEMNVSTLELGDSALYLCASSSSGQLSGNTIYFGEGSWLTVV.

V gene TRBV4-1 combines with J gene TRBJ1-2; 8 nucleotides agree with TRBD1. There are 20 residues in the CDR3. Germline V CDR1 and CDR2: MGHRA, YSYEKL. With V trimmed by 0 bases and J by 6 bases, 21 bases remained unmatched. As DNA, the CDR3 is TGCGCCAGCAGCCAAGATCCGAGTCGGGACAGGAGGTGGAGGAAGGATGGCTACACCTTC. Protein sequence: CASSQDPSRDRRWRKDGYTF.

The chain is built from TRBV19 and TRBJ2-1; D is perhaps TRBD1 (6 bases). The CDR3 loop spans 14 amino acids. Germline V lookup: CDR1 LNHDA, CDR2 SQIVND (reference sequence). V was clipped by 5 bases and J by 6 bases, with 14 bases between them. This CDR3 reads CASSANRELNEQFF. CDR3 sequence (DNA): TGTGCCAGTAGTGCAAACAGGGAGCTCAATGAGCAGTTCTTC.

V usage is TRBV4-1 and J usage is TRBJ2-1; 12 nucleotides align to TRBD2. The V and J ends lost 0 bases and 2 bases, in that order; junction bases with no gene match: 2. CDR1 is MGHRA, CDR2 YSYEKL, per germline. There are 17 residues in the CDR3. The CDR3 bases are TGCGCCAGCAGCCAAGAACTAGCGGGAGGCACCTACAATGAGCAGTTCTTC. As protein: CASSQELAGGTYNEQFF.

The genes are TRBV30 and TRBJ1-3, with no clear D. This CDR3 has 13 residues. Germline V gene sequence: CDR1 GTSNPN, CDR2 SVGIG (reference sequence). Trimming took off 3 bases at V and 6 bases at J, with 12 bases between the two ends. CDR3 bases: TGTGCCTGGAGCCAGAACCTTAAAAACACCATATATTTT. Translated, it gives CAWSQNLKNTIYF. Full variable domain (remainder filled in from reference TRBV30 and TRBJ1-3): SQTIHQWPATLVQPVGSPLSLECTVEGTSNPNLYWYRQAAGRGLQLLFYSVGIGQISSEVPQNLSASRPQDRQFILSSKKLLLSDSGFYLCAWSQNLKNTIYFGEGSWLTVV.

The CDR3 protein is CASSLKQGRDTEAFF. Here the CDR3 DNA reads TGCGCCAGCAGCTTGAAACAGGGTAGAGACACTGAAGCTTTCTTT. The rearrangement joins TRBV5-1 to TRBJ1-1; possible D gene TRBD1, 6 bases. Germline CDR1 is SGHRS and CDR2 is YFSETQ. Trimming cost V 1 base and J 3 bases, with 13 bases left between them. The CDR3 has 15 residues.

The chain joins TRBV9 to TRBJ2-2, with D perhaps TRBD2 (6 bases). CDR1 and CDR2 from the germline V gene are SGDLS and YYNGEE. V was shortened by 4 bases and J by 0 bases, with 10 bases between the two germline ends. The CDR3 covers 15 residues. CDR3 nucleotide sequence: TGTGCCAGCAGCCCCGGGACTTCGAACACCGGGGAGCTGTTTTTT. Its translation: CASSPGTSNTGELFF. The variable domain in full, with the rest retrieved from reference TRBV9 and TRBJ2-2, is DSGVTQTPKHLITATGQRVTLRCSPRSGDLSVYWYQQSLDQGLQFLIQYYNGEERAKGNILERFSAQQFPDLHSELNLSSLELGDSALYFCASSPGTSNTGELFFGEGSRLTVL.

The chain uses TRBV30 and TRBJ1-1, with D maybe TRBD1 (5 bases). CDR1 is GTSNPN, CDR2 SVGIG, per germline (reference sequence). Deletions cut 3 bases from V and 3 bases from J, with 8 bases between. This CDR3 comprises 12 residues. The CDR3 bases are TGTGCCTGGAGCGTAGGGGACACTGAAGCTTTCTTT. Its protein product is CAWSVGDTEAFF.

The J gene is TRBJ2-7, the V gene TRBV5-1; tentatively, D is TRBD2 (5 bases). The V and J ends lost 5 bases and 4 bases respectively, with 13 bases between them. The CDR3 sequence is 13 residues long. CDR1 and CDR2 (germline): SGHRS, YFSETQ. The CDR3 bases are TGCGCCAGCAGTCCCGGGATAGGATACGAGCAGTACTTC. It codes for CASSPGIGYEQYF.

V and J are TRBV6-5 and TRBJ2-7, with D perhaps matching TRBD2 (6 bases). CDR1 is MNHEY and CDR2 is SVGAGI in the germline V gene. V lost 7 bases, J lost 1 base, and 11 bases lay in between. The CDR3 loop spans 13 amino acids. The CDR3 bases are TGTGCCAGCAAACGAGCGGGTTCCTACGAGCAGTACTTC. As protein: CASKRAGSYEQYF.

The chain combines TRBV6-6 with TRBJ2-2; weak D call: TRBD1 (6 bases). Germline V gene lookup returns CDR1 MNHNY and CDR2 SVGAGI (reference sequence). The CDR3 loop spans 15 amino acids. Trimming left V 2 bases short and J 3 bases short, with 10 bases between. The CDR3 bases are TGTGCCAGCAGTTACGAGGACAGCTACACCGGGGAGCTGTTTTTT. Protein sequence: CASSYEDSYTGELFF.

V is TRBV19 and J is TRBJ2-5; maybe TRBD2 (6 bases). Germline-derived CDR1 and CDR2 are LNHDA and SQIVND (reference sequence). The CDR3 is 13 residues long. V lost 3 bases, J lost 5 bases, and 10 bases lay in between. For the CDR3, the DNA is TGTGCCAGTAGTATCGTCGGGAGTGAGACCCAGTACTTC. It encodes CASSIVGSETQYF.

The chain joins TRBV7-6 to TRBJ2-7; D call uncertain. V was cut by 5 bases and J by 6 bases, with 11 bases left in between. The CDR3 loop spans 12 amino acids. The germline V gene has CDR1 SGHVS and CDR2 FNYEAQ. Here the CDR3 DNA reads TGTGCCAGCAGCCATAGTAGAAGCGAGCAGTACTTC. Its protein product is CASSHSRSEQYF.

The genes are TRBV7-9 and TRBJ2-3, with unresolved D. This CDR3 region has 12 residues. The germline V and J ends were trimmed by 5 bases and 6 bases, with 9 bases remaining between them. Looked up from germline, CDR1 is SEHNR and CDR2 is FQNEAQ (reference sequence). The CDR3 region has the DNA TGTGCCAGCAGCCCTCCCGCGGATACGCAGTATTTT. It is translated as CASSPPADTQYF.

CDR3 nucleotide sequence: TGTGCCAGCAGCGTAGCTGGAGCGGGCCCCTACAATGAGCAGTTCTTC. Protein product: CASSVAGAGPYNEQFF. V usage is TRBV9 and J usage is TRBJ2-1; tentatively, D is TRBD2 (6 bases). The germline CDR1 and CDR2 sequences are SGDLS and YYNGEE. The CDR3 sequence is 16 residues long. Trimming left V 0 bases short and J 2 bases short, with 12 bases between.

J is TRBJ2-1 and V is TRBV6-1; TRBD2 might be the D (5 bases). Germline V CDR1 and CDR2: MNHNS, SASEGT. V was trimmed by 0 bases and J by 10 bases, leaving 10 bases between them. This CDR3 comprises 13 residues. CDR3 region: CASSEALTGEQFF. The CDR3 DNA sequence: TGTGCCAGCAGTGAAGCGCTGACGGGAGAGCAGTTCTTC.

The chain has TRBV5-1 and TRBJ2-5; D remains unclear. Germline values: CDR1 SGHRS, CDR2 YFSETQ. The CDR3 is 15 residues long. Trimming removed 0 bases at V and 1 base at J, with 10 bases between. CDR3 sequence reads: CASSLVPTTQETQYF. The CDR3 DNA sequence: TGCGCCAGCAGCTTGGTGCCGACAACCCAAGAGACCCAGTACTTC.

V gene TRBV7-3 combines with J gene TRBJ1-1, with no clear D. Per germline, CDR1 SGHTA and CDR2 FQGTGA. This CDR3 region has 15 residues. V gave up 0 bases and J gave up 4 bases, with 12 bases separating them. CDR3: CASSLTGGLSTEAFF. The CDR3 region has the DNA TGTGCCAGCAGCTTAACGGGAGGATTGAGCACTGAAGCTTTCTTT.